This T cell receptor (beta chain) was profiled in a study of response to subunit inactivated influenza vaccine. Study conclusions and caveats: Only a handful of new T cells, the authors suggested, are recruited with each seasonal influenza vaccination.

Germline CDR1 is SGHRS and CDR2 is YFSETQ. The J segment lost 2 bases and the V segment lost 4 bases, leaving 12 bases of the junction unmatched. The CDR3 runs 17 residues. Each CDR3 protein gets one entry after TCRdb re-called the RT-PCR reads with MiXCR. The top ten clones hold approximately 7.8% of a sample with more than 200,000 distinct CDR3 sequences, 9% to 15% of them seen once. This clonotype has ten or more counts. Its target is unknown. This sequence joins TRBV5-1 and TRBJ2-7; 10 bases map to TRBD2. The material sequenced was non-naive T cells sorted from PBMCs, taken approximately 15 days before vaccination. The clonotype was recovered from a man in his forties or fifties who received an inactivated influenza vaccine. The CDR3 DNA follows: TGCGCCAGCAGCCTACACCTCGGGCTAGCGGGAGCCTACGAGCAGTACTTC. Its protein is CASSLHLGLAGAYEQYF.